The rows below give T cell receptor beta chains drawn from one sample of a study of blood T cell repertoires in COVID-19. Clones were read by immunoSEQ multiplex PCR, and TCRdb kept only the in-frame ones, dropping some. The sample shows over 85,000 clones, over 85% of them seen only once. Sequenced sample: peripheral blood. Receptors were obtained from a human donor with COVID-19, enrolled during active disease. The donor label of this sample is uncertain. Each CDR3 is given with its conserved first and last residue. Fields, in order: V gene, clone size, J gene, CDR3 protein. Part of the rows lack a size; the others show once, few, many or a class for expanded clones.

TRBV7-2	NA	TRBJ1-2	CASSLEGGRGYTF
TRBV5-6	NA	TRBJ2-3	CASSFGGRDTDTQYF
TRBV12-3/TRBV12-4	NA	TRBJ2-1	CASSRGTGDEQFF
TRBV6-1	NA	TRBJ2-3	CASSERWQSSGGTDTQYF
TRBV24-1	NA	TRBJ1-1	CATSDSRGTNTEAFF
TRBV6-5	NA	TRBJ2-5	CASSPRGVGAETQYF
TRBV12-2	NA	TRBJ2-5	CASRLARLAGGPIDRWQETQYF
TRBV27	NA	TRBJ2-4	CASSLGIRTGGFNIQYF
TRBV4-1	NA	TRBJ2-5	CASSHPPTSGGVTQYF
TRBV6-5	NA	TRBJ1-5	CASRSSRQPQHF
TRBV7-7	NA	TRBJ2-2	CASSPTGGSGELFF
TRBV2	NA	TRBJ2-1	CAQTGTSGTGRYNEQFF
TRBV5-1	NA	TRBJ2-3	CASSIRLAGGLDTQYF
TRBV5-1	NA	TRBJ2-3	CASSQDTYTDTQYF
TRBV6-5	NA	TRBJ2-1	CATQGGGQPLLEQFF
TRBV2	NA	TRBJ1-1	CASSSGGMNTEAFF
TRBV6-5	once	TRBJ2-1	CASSYYPGGRDEQFF
TRBV11-2	NA	TRBJ2-3	CASSPRGLAGEGGTQYF
TRBV3-1/TRBV3-2	NA	TRBJ2-7	CASSQEFQTYEQYF
TRBV30	NA	TRBJ1-2	CAWSVHPGQVYGYTF
TRBV18	NA	TRBJ2-7	CASSRQGAGEQYF
TRBV3-1/TRBV3-2	NA	TRBJ2-7	CASSRGGEEQYF
TRBV7-3	NA	TRBJ1-2	CASSSDGNNYGHTF
TRBV10-2	NA	TRBJ1-5	CATSGQGSEPQHF
TRBV25-1	NA	TRBJ1-2	CASSGTGANYGYTF
TRBV19	NA	TRBJ2-3	CASTEGQPDTQYF